These 28 T cell receptor beta chains share one sample of origin, sequenced in a study of T cell repertoires in cytomegalovirus infection. Each CDR3 protein is one row after TCRdb ran MiXCR on the reads. The sample carries almost 500,000 distinct CDR3 sequences, approximately 11% recorded once. Sequencing was carried out using PBMCs. All receptors come from a human donor in good health (CMV status not recorded). Some clones in this sample may be carry-over from other donors' samples.

This clonotype showed up many times. The gene calls are TRBV9 and TRBJ2-1, with D unresolved. The CDR3 is 18 amino acids. CDR1 is SGDLS and CDR2 is YYNGEE in the germline V gene. Deletions cut 3 bases from V and 0 bases from J, with 19 bases between. As DNA, the CDR3 is TGTGCCAGCAGCGCACGACCCGTAGGATTGAGCTCCTACAATGAGCAGTTCTTC. Translating gives CASSARPVGLSSYNEQFF.

This clonotype came up a few times. The chain has TRBV3-1 and TRBJ1-2, with D possibly matching TRBD1 (6 bases). Germline V CDR1 and CDR2: LGHDT, YNNKEL (reference sequence). The ends were cut back, 1 base at V and 3 bases at J, with 12 bases in the middle. This CDR3 comprises 15 residues. This chain's CDR3 is CASSQGQGGYYGYTF. The CDR3 DNA follows: TGTGCCAGCAGCCAAGGGCAAGGGGGTTACTATGGCTACACCTTC.

With respect to this clonotype: This likely comes from a read error, as the CDR3 has no conserved phenylalanine or tryptophan at its end. The DNA is left out, because the CDR3 cannot be placed on it with certainty; the CDR3 is given as TCRdb lists it. CDR3 loop: CASSFAGQGGITIA. This chain connects TRBV27 to TRBJ2-5; whether TRBD1, the table's D call, matches the DNA was not checked. The V gene's germline CDR1 is MNHEY and CDR2 SMNVEV (reference sequence). The CDR3 adds up to 14 amino acids, both ends counted.

This clonotype was observed a handful of times. V usage is TRBV5-1 and J usage is TRBJ2-1; no firm D call. This CDR3 has 12 residues. The germline gives CDR1 SGHRS, CDR2 YFSETQ. V lost 3 bases, J lost 9 bases, and 10 bases lay in between. The DNA of the CDR3 is TGCGCCAGCAGCTCCGGGCGAAGTGAGCAGTTCTTC. The encoded protein is CASSSGRSEQFF.

The rearrangement uses TRBV9 and TRBJ1-2; D remains unclear. Trimming removed 3 bases from V and 0 bases from J, with 9 bases in between. The CDR3 is 14 amino acids. Germline V CDR1 and CDR2: SGDLS, YYNGEE. CDR3 nucleotide sequence: TGTGCCAGCAGCGCCGTTCCAGCTAACTATGGCTACACCTTC. This codes for CASSAVPANYGYTF.

The chain is built from TRBV29-1 and TRBJ2-5; a possible D gene is TRBD1 (7 bases). Trimming removed 3 bases from V and 5 bases from J, with 22 bases in between. The germline V gene encodes CDR1 SQVTM and CDR2 ANQGSEA. This CDR3 contains 16 residues. The CDR3 region has the DNA TGCAGCGTTGACCCGCAAGGGGGCGGCCGGGGGGAGACCCAGTACTTC. Translation: CSVDPQGGGRGETQYF.

This clonotype occurred a few times. The J gene is TRBJ2-6, the V gene TRBV19; D is unresolved. V lost 1 base and J 4 bases, leaving 8 bases between the germline ends. The CDR3 loop spans 15 amino acids. Germline CDR1 and CDR2: LNHDA and SQIVND (reference sequence). Here the CDR3 reads CASSIVGLGANVLTF. Written as DNA, the CDR3 is TGTGCCAGTAGTATAGTCGGTCTGGGGGCCAACGTCCTGACTTTC.

The chain uses TRBV3-1 and TRBJ2-1, with 13 positions matching TRBD2. Germline V gives CDR1 LGHDT, CDR2 YNNKEL (reference sequence). V shed 1 base and J 0 bases; nucleotides not matched to a gene: 3. This CDR3 region has 18 residues. DNA of the CDR3: TGTGCCAGCAGCCAAGGGGGACTAGCGGGGATCTCCTACAATGAGCAGTTCTTC. It is translated as CASSQGGLAGISYNEQFF.

CDR3 sequence reads: CSANWQANTGELFF. The CDR3 region has the DNA TGCAGTGCTAACTGGCAGGCCAACACCGGGGAGCTGTTTTTT. The chain joins TRBV20-1 to TRBJ2-2; unclear D gene. The CDR3 spans 14 residues. CDR1 is DFQATT, CDR2 SNEGSKA, per germline (reference sequence). Between the trimmed V and J ends, which lost 4 bases and 2 bases, there was a span of 11 bases.

V gene TRBV20-1 combines with J gene TRBJ1-5; TRBD1 agrees at 8 bases. The germline V gene encodes CDR1 DFQATT and CDR2 SNEGSKA (reference sequence). The CDR3 has 12 residues. Trimming removed 6 bases from V and 11 bases from J; junction bases left unmatched: 9. CDR3: CSAPGQGWTQHF. The CDR3 bases are TGCAGTGCCCCCGGACAGGGCTGGACCCAGCATTTT.

This clonotype was counted between two and nine times. This chain connects TRBV19 to TRBJ2-3; possibly TRBD1 for D (6 bases). Trimming took off 8 bases at V and 5 bases at J, with 14 bases between the two ends. This CDR3 is 13 amino acids long. Germline CDR1 LNHDA, CDR2 SQIVND (reference sequence). Here the CDR3 reads CASADSVGDTQYF. CDR3 bases: TGTGCCAGTGCGGACAGCGTTGGAGATACGCAGTATTTT.

This clonotype showed up many times. The chain is built from TRBV7-8 and TRBJ1-5; no firm D call. Germline values: CDR1 SGHVS, CDR2 FQNEAQ. The CDR3 runs to 15 residues. The V and J ends lost 6 bases and 3 bases respectively, with 15 bases between them. In nucleotides, the CDR3 is TGTGCCAGCAGGCCCGGGATTGGGGACAATCAGCCCCAGCATTTT. It specifies CASRPGIGDNQPQHF.

This clonotype was detected many times. The gene calls are TRBV7-2 and TRBJ1-4, with TRBD1 matching 9 bases. Per germline, CDR1 SGHTA and CDR2 FQGNSA. The CDR3 consists of 14 residues. The ends lost 5 bases at V and 8 bases at J; junction bases unmatched: 6. The CDR3, as DNA: TGTGCCAGCAGCCCGGGACAGGGTGGGGAAAAACTGTTTTTT. Encoded protein: CASSPGQGGEKLFF.

This clonotype was counted ten times or more. The chain joins TRBV6-1 to TRBJ2-5; D might be TRBD1 (5 bases). The germline CDR1 and CDR2 sequences are MNHNS and SASEGT. The CDR3 is 14 residues long. V was clipped by 2 bases and J by 7 bases, with 14 bases between them. In DNA, the CDR3 is TGTGCCAGCAGTGAAAGGGGCAGGGTTGCGACCCAGTACTTC. Translated: CASSERGRVATQYF.

This clonotype was observed at least ten times. This rearrangement joins TRBV11-2 to TRBJ2-6; TRBD1 is a possible D gene (5 bases). The V and J ends lost 5 bases and 0 bases respectively, with 11 bases between them. The CDR3 consists of 16 residues. Germline CDR1 and CDR2: SGHAT and FQNNGV. CDR3 sequence: CASSRGRDSGANVLTF. CDR3 in DNA: TGTGCCAGCAGCAGGGGCAGGGACTCTGGGGCCAACGTCCTGACTTTC.

The J gene is TRBJ2-2, the V gene TRBV7-9; the match to TRBD2 covers 9 bases. CDR1 is SEHNR, CDR2 FQNEAQ, per germline (reference sequence). J was trimmed by 5 bases and V by 4 bases; bases with no gene match: 5. The CDR3 covers 15 residues. CDR3 coding DNA: TGTGCCAGCAGCTATCCGGGACTAGCAACCGGGGAGCTGTTTTTT. It is translated as CASSYPGLATGELFF.

V is TRBV19 and J is TRBJ2-5; the match to TRBD2 covers 12 bases. Germline lookup yields CDR1 LNHDA and CDR2 SQIVND (reference sequence). This CDR3 comprises 15 residues. Losses at the gene ends were 7 bases for V and 4 bases for J; bases not matched to a gene: 7. CDR3 protein: CASTHLAGGRETQYF. CDR3 DNA sequence: TGTGCCAGTACCCATCTAGCGGGGGGGCGAGAGACCCAGTACTTC.

This clonotype was seen many times. The chain employs TRBV12-3 or TRBV12-4 and TRBJ1-1, with D perhaps matching TRBD1 (5 bases). This CDR3 contains 16 residues. V lost 5 bases and J 1 base, leaving 17 bases between the germline ends. In DNA, the CDR3 is TGTGCCAGCAGTCCCCGGACAATCGGAGGGAACACTGAAGCTTTCTTT. This sequence encodes CASSPRTIGGNTEAFF.

The sample holds a few counts of this clonotype. CDR3 in amino acids: CASSLVASYHSYEQYF. CDR3 in DNA: TGTGCCAGCAGCTTGGTAGCCAGCTACCATTCCTACGAGCAGTACTTC. This chain uses TRBV5-5 with TRBJ2-7; no definite D call. The V and J ends lost 0 bases and 1 base respectively, with 14 bases between them. Germline CDR1 reads SGHKS; CDR2 reads YYEKEE (reference sequence). The CDR3 is made up of 16 amino acids.

This clonotype was observed at least ten times. The V and J genes are TRBV29-1 and TRBJ1-1; D is uncertain. The CDR3 totals 13 residues. CDR1 is SQVTM, CDR2 ANQGSEA, per germline. V shed 1 base and J shed 0 bases, with 6 bases lying between them. CDR3 residues: CSVEGRVNTEAFF. The CDR3 coding sequence is TGCAGCGTTGAAGGACGGGTGAACACTGAAGCTTTCTTT.

This clonotype was picked up many times. The gene calls are TRBV14 and TRBJ2-1; TRBD1 might be the D (6 bases). The germline V gene encodes CDR1 SGHDN and CDR2 FVKESK. Trimming removed 0 bases at V and 8 bases at J, with 20 bases between. The CDR3 runs to 17 residues. CDR3 in DNA: TGTGCCAGCAGCCAAGAGTTTAGAGGGGGACCTACGGATGAGCAGTTCTTC. As protein: CASSQEFRGGPTDEQFF.

This clonotype was seen at least ten times. The V and J genes are TRBV7-3 and TRBJ2-6; 8 nucleotides agree with TRBD2. The V segment lost 5 bases and the J segment 2 bases; nucleotides outside the gene matches: 11. The CDR3 runs 18 residues. Germline assignment: CDR1 SGHTA and CDR2 FQGTGA. CDR3: CASSPQAGVLTGANVLTF. CDR3 nucleotide sequence: TGTGCCAGCAGCCCTCAAGCGGGAGTGTTAACTGGGGCCAACGTCCTGACTTTC. The full variable domain, completed using reference TRBV7-3 and TRBJ2-6, is GAGVSQTPSNKVTEKGKYVELRCDPISGHTALYWYRQSLGQGPEFLIYFQGTGAADDSGLPNDRFFAVRPEGSVSTLKIQRTERGDSAVYLCASSPQAGVLTGANVLTFGAGSRLTVL.

This clonotype has ten or more counts. This chain links TRBV7-3 with TRBJ2-7; tentative D call: TRBD2 (6 bases). Germline-derived CDR1 and CDR2 are SGHTA and FQGTGA. This CDR3 has 15 amino acids. Between the trimmed V and J ends, which lost 2 bases and 2 bases, there was a span of 13 bases. CDR3 DNA: TGTGCCAGCAGCTTAGAAGGCTCTAGCGCCTACGAGCAGTACTTC. Translating it yields CASSLEGSSAYEQYF.

This clonotype appeared many times. CDR3 bases: TGTGCCAGCAGCTCAAACCCTGCAGGGGGGGATGGCTACACCTTC. Translation gives CASSSNPAGGDGYTF. This chain connects TRBV7-3 to TRBJ1-2; TRBD1 aligns across 7 bases. CDR3 length: 15 amino acids. CDR1 SGHTA and CDR2 FQGTGA come from the germline V gene. J gave up 6 bases and V 4 bases, and 11 bases lay outside the gene matches.

The sample holds many counts of this clonotype. The chain carries TRBV11-3 and TRBJ2-2; D is undetermined. The CDR3 covers 14 residues. CDR1 is SGHNT, CDR2 YENEEA, per germline. V was trimmed by 3 bases and J by 0 bases, leaving 5 bases between them. In nucleotides, the CDR3 is TGTGCCAGCAGCTTTACAGCGAACACCGGGGAGCTGTTTTTT. Translating gives CASSFTANTGELFF. Together with reference TRBV11-3 and TRBJ2-2, the CDR3 gives the full variable domain: EAGVVQSPRYKIIEKKQPVAFWCNPISGHNTLYWYLQNLGQGPELLIRYENEEAVDDSQLPKDRFSAERLKGVDSTLKIQPAELGDSAVYLCASSFTANTGELFFGEGSRLTVL.

V usage is TRBV6-1 and J usage is TRBJ2-1, with D maybe TRBD2 (7 bases). Germline V gene data show CDR1 as MNHNS and CDR2 as SASEGT. V was trimmed by 8 bases and J by 6 bases, leaving 14 bases between them. The CDR3 extends over 13 amino acids. The CDR3 DNA reads TGTGCCAGCGGGACAACGGGGGGCAATGAGCAGTTCTTC. This gives the protein CASGTTGGNEQFF.

This CDR3 is CASSAQGRHQPQHF. CDR3 nucleotide sequence: TGTGCCAGCAGCGCCCAGGGGAGGCATCAGCCCCAGCATTTT. The V call is TRBV6-1, the J call TRBJ1-5; TRBD1 might be the D (6 bases). The CDR3 has 14 amino acids. Germline V gene data show CDR1 as MNHNS and CDR2 as SASEGT. V was shortened by 6 bases and J by 5 bases, with 14 bases between the two germline ends.

The chain links TRBV28 to TRBJ1-6; no definite D call. The germline gives CDR1 MDHEN, CDR2 SYDVKM. Trimming pared 5 bases from V and 7 bases from J, leaving 21 bases between. The CDR3 runs 17 residues. The CDR3 loop reads CASSPLGADLRNSPLHF. In DNA form, the CDR3 reads TGTGCCAGCAGTCCGCTGGGAGCCGACCTTAGGAATTCACCCCTCCACTTT.